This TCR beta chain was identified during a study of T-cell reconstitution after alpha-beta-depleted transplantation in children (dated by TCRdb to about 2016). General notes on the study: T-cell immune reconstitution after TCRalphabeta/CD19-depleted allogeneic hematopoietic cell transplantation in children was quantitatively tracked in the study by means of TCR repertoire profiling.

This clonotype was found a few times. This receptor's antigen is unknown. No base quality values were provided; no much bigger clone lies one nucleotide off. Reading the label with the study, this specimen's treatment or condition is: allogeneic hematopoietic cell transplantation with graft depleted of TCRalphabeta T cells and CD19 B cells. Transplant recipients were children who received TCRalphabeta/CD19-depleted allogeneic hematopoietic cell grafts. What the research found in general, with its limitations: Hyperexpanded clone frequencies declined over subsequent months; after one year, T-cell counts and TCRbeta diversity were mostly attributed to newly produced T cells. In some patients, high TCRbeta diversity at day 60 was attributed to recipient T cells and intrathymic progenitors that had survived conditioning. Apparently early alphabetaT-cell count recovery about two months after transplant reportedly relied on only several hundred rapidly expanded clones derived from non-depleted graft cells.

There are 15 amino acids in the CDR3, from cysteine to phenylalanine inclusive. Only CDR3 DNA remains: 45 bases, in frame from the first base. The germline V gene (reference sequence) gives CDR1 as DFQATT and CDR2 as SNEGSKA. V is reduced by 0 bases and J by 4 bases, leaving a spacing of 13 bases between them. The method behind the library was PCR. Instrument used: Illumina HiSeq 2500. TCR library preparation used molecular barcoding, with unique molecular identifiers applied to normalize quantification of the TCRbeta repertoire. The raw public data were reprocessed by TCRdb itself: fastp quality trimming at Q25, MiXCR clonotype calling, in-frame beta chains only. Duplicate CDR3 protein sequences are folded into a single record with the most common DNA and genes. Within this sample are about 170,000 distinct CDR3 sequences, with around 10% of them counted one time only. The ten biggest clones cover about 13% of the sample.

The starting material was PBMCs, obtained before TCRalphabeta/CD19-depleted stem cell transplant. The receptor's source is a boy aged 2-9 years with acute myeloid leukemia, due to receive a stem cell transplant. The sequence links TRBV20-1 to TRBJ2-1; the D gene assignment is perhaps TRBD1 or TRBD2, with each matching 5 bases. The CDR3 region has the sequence CSARDYQGAYNEQFF. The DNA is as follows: TGCAGTGCTAGAGATTACCAGGGAGCGTACAATGAGCAGTTCTTC.